This paragraph covers one T cell receptor beta chain sequence. These data belong to a study of blood T cell repertoires in COVID-19. CDR3 size: 16 residues. Germline loops: CDR1 LGHDT, CDR2 YNNKEL (reference sequence). Unmatched junction bases numbered 5, after V lost 1 base and J lost 7 bases. Assay: immunoSEQ multiplex PCR; the TCRdb copy retains only in-frame clones and omits some. Of 45,000 to 55,000 clones in the sample, about 87% are singletons; the top ten hold less than 4%. The sequencing input was peripheral blood. This TCR was sampled from a human donor in a cohort sampled during active COVID-19. The chain has TRBV3-1 (or the pseudogene TRBV3-2) and TRBJ1-6; 9 bases fit TRBD1. The CDR3 DNA reads TGTGCCAGCAGCCAAGCTGACGGGACAGGGAATTCACCCCTCCACTTT. This translates into CASSQADGTGNSPLHF.